This T cell receptor beta chain came from a study of Ad26.COV2.S vaccination and SARS-CoV-2 variants. Germline V gives CDR1 ENHRY, CDR2 SYGVKD. Trimming took 10 bases from V and 1 from J; bases not matched to a gene: 6. This CDR3 has 13 residues. Only in-frame clones appear in the TCRdb table, and some are missing; sequencing was by immunoSEQ multiplex PCR. Of 430,000 or so clones in the sample, approximately 90% were seen once. Treatment here: approximately 18 received Ad26.COV2.S at low or high dose, single or two shots; several received placebo; per-sample allocation not given. After the first vaccine or placebo injection, samples were drawn on day 63.

Material: peripheral blood, obtained in a trial of Ad26.COV2.S vaccine versus placebo. This chain uses TRBV10-3 with TRBJ1-2; 7 bases fit TRBD1. The origin of this receptor is a person aged 18-65 years who received the Ad26.COV2.S COVID-19 vaccine or a placebo. The DNA for the CDR3 is TGTGCCACCGGGACAGCTCTTAACTATGGCTACACCTTC. Amino acid sequence: CATGTALNYGYTF.